This T cell receptor (beta chain) was documented in a study of response to subunit inactivated influenza vaccine. General study results and limits: The authors suggested that every seasonal influenza vaccination recruits few new T cells.

The CDR3 has 12 amino acids. The germline CDR1 and CDR2 sequences are DFQATT and SNEGSKA (reference sequence). V lost 7 bases to trimming and J lost 5 bases; unmatched junction nucleotides: 3. Each CDR3 protein is one row after TCRdb ran MiXCR on the RT-PCR reads. In the table there are over 400,000 distinct CDR3 sequences, approximately 13% of which are singletons. Details on this clonotype: No antigen is known for it.

This material consisted of PBMCs from blood, taken more than 35 days after vaccination. The chain recombines TRBV20-1 with TRBJ2-1; 9 nucleotides agree with TRBD2. This clonotype originated in a man aged 50-60 years who received an inactivated influenza vaccine. The CDR3 reads CSVVAGDNEQFF. In DNA, the CDR3 is TGCAGTGTGGTAGCGGGGGACAATGAGCAGTTCTTC.